The 30 T cell receptor beta chains given below trace back to one sample, sequenced in a study of glioma-infiltrating T cells after dendritic cell vaccination. TCRdb's copy holds only in-frame clones and misses some; the assay was immunoSEQ multiplex PCR. The table records tens of thousands of clones, around 83% of them present only once. The time point here: after dendritic cell vaccination, including at tumor progression/relapse. The source material was blood, sampled after dendritic cell vaccination. The receptors here all came from a human donor with glioblastoma.

This clone has only one observation. The chain has TRBV5-6 and TRBJ2-1; TRBD2 matches 7 bases. The V and J ends lost 1 base and 13 bases, in that order; junction bases with no gene match: 14. Germline loops: CDR1 SGHDT, CDR2 YYEEEE. The CDR3 has 15 residues. CDR3 DNA sequence: TGTGCCAGCAGCTTGCGGACTAGAGGGCCCCAGCAACAGTTCTTC. It codes for CASSLRTRGPQQQFF.

The J gene is TRBJ2-2, the V gene TRBV11-2; 9 positions match TRBD1. Germline V gives CDR1 SGHAT, CDR2 FQNNGV. The CDR3 covers 15 residues. Trimming removed 5 bases from V and 3 bases from J; junction bases left unmatched: 4. The CDR3 loop reads CASSRDRVDTGELFF. The DNA for the CDR3 is TGTGCCAGCAGCCGGGACAGGGTGGACACCGGGGAGCTGTTTTTT.

The chain has TRBV5-6 and TRBJ2-7, with D possibly being TRBD1 (7 bases). Trimming cost V 1 base and J 1 base, with 21 bases left between them. The germline gives CDR1 SGHDT, CDR2 YYEEEE. This CDR3 contains 18 residues. The CDR3 is CASSLRVQGGRKSYEQYF. DNA of the CDR3: TGTGCCAGCAGCTTGAGGGTCCAGGGGGGACGAAAGTCCTACGAGCAGTACTTC.

V and J are TRBV7-9 and TRBJ1-1, with D unclear. Germline assignment: CDR1 SEHNR and CDR2 FQNEAQ (reference sequence). The V end lost 6 bases, the J end lost 2 bases, and 22 bases lay between the germline ends. The CDR3 spans 17 residues. CDR3 amino acids: CASRIILGYGVNTEAFF. Written as DNA, the CDR3 is TGTGCCAGCAGAATCATTCTCGGGTACGGAGTCAACACTGAAGCTTTCTTT.

The CDR3 DNA reads TGCAGCGTTGAATCTACAGGGGGCGTAGGGACTGAAGCTTTCTTT. Amino acids: CSVESTGGVGTEAFF. The chain links TRBV29-1 to TRBJ1-1; 9 bases map to TRBD1. The CDR3 runs to 15 residues. V lost 2 bases to trimming and J lost 5 bases; unmatched junction nucleotides: 9. Per germline, CDR1 SQVTM and CDR2 ANQGSEA.

The chain links TRBV5-4 to TRBJ1-4; D unresolved. CDR1 and CDR2 from the germline V gene are SGHNT and YYREEE (reference sequence). The V gene lost 2 bases and the J gene lost 4 bases, with 9 bases spanning the gap. The CDR3 extends over 14 amino acids. CDR3 sequence (DNA): TGTGCCAGCAGCTTAAAGGGAGATAATGAAAAACTGTTTTTT. Residues: CASSLKGDNEKLFF.

This clone was counted only a few times. The chain employs TRBV30 and TRBJ1-5, with D hard to call. Germline CDR1 reads GTSNPN; CDR2 reads SVGIG (reference sequence). The V end lost 3 bases, the J end lost 2 bases, and 11 bases lay between the germline ends. This CDR3 has 14 residues. The CDR3 loop is CAWSRDTGNQPQHF. CDR3 nucleotide sequence: TGTGCCTGGAGCCGAGACACAGGCAATCAGCCCCAGCATTTT.

This clone turned up a few times. The chain has TRBV9 and TRBJ2-7; 11 nucleotides align to TRBD1. The length of the CDR3 is 15 residues. CDR1 and CDR2 (germline): SGDLS, YYNGEE. V shed 3 bases, J shed 7 bases, and the junction held 9 bases outside the gene matches. CDR3: CASSGTDRGLEEQYF. The DNA for the CDR3 is TGTGCCAGCAGCGGAACGGACAGGGGGCTTGAGGAGCAGTACTTC.

The rearrangement joins TRBV13 to TRBJ1-1; D gene unclear. V was clipped by 4 bases and J by 0 bases, with 12 bases between them. Per the germline V gene, CDR1 is PRHDT and CDR2 is FYEKMQ (reference sequence). CDR3 size: 15 residues. The CDR3 coding sequence is TGTGCCAGCAGCTGGACGGCTAGCATGAACACTGAAGCTTTCTTT. It specifies CASSWTASMNTEAFF.

The V and J genes are TRBV5-4 and TRBJ1-2; possible D gene TRBD1, 6 bases. The CDR3 covers 15 residues. Trimming stripped 3 bases from V and 0 bases from J, with 12 bases between. Germline V CDR1 and CDR2: SGHNT, YYREEE (reference sequence). This CDR3 is CASSSPTGANYGYTF. In DNA form, the CDR3 reads TGTGCCAGCAGCTCCCCGACAGGAGCTAACTATGGCTACACCTTC. The whole variable domain, remainder taken from reference TRBV5-4 and TRBJ1-2, is ETGVTQSPTHLIKTRGQQVTLRCSSQSGHNTVSWYQQALGQGPQFIFQYYREEENGRGNFPPRFSGLQFPNYSSELNVNALELDDSALYLCASSSPTGANYGYTFGSGTRLTVV.

This clone was detected a few times. J is TRBJ2-7 and V is TRBV14; 9 bases are a match to TRBD1. CDR1 is SGHDN and CDR2 is FVKESK in the germline V gene. The V and J ends lost 4 bases and 3 bases, in that order; junction bases with no gene match: 7. The CDR3 covers 15 residues. The CDR3 is CASSLPGQGLYEQYF. CDR3 bases: TGTGCCAGCAGCCTACCGGGACAGGGACTCTACGAGCAGTACTTC.

The chain carries TRBV5-1 and TRBJ1-1, with 7 bases identical to TRBD1. J lost 5 bases, V lost 3 bases, and 4 bases had no gene match. Per the germline V gene, CDR1 is SGHRS and CDR2 is YFSETQ. The CDR3 consists of 13 residues. The CDR3 reads CASSSGTATEAFF. CDR3 sequence (DNA): TGCGCCAGCAGCTCGGGGACAGCTACTGAAGCTTTCTTT.

J is TRBJ1-1 and V is TRBV6-5; 7 bases map to TRBD1. With V trimmed by 6 bases and J by 7 bases, 14 bases remained unmatched. Germline lookup yields CDR1 MNHEY and CDR2 SVGAGI. The CDR3 loop spans 15 amino acids. Written as DNA, the CDR3 is TGTGCCAGCAGCTGGGCCCGGGACAGACAAAATGAAGCTTTCTTT. Encoded protein: CASSWARDRQNEAFF.

The table lists this clone with a count of one. This CDR3 reads CASSAPGTGVAYEQYF. CDR3 nucleotide sequence: TGTGCCAGCAGTGCCCCCGGGACAGGGGTCGCCTACGAGCAGTACTTC. This chain joins TRBV25-1 and TRBJ2-7, with TRBD1 matching over 10 bases. The ends lost 4 bases at V and 2 bases at J; junction bases unmatched: 8. In germline, CDR1 is MGHDK, CDR2 SYGVNS. The CDR3 loop spans 16 amino acids.

The chain combines TRBV2 with TRBJ2-3; TRBD2 agrees at 9 bases. The germline V gene has CDR1 SNHLY and CDR2 FYNNEI. The CDR3 is made up of 14 amino acids. The V and J ends lost 9 bases and 2 bases, in that order; junction bases with no gene match: 6. The CDR3 loop is CASKTSGYTDTQYF. The CDR3 DNA follows: TGTGCCAGTAAGACTAGCGGCTACACAGATACGCAGTATTTT.

This clone was seen a single time. In nucleotides, the CDR3 is TGTGCCAGTGTGGGTCAGCGGGACACCATATATTTT. Protein sequence: CASVGQRDTIYF. The chain has TRBV19 and TRBJ1-3; D is undetermined. In germline, CDR1 is LNHDA, CDR2 SQIVND (reference sequence). With 8 bases removed from V and 8 bases from J, the gap between germline ends came to 13 bases. The CDR3 is 12 amino acids.

The chain combines TRBV5-1 with TRBJ1-4, with TRBD1 matching over 9 bases. V was clipped by 3 bases and J by 3 bases; unmatched bases: 3. The CDR3 totals 15 residues. Germline V CDR1 and CDR2: SGHRS, YFSETQ. CDR3 in amino acids: CASSWTGVSNEKLFF. The DNA of the CDR3 is TGCGCCAGCAGCTGGACAGGGGTTTCTAATGAAAAACTGTTTTTT.

This chain connects TRBV5-1 to TRBJ1-3, with D possibly TRBD1 on 6 matching bases. Germline V gene lookup returns CDR1 SGHRS and CDR2 YFSETQ. Trimming removed 2 bases at V and 0 bases at J, with 12 bases between. The CDR3 is made up of 16 amino acids. In nucleotides, the CDR3 is TGCGCCAGCAGCTTTAACAGGGCCTCCTCTGGAAACACCATATATTTT. This encodes CASSFNRASSGNTIYF.

The genes are TRBV19 and TRBJ2-5; possible D gene TRBD1, 5 bases. V lost 1 base to trimming and J lost 4 bases, with 13 bases between them. The V gene's germline CDR1 is LNHDA and CDR2 SQIVND (reference sequence). This CDR3 has 15 residues. The CDR3 nucleotides read TGTGCCAGTAGTATAGGGTCAGGGATTCGAGAGACCCAGTACTTC. Translation gives CASSIGSGIRETQYF.

This clone was counted between two and nine times. CDR3: CASSIQQGATDTQYF. CDR3 nucleotide sequence: TGTGCCAGCAGCATCCAACAGGGCGCGACAGATACGCAGTATTTT. The V gene is TRBV13, the J gene TRBJ2-3; possible D gene TRBD1, 6 bases. Trimming took 5 bases from V and 3 from J, leaving 15 bases between them. There are 15 residues in the CDR3. Germline V lookup: CDR1 PRHDT, CDR2 FYEKMQ (reference sequence).

The V call is TRBV5-4, the J call TRBJ2-7, with 10 bases fitting TRBD1. Per germline, CDR1 SGHNT and CDR2 YYREEE (reference sequence). The CDR3 runs 16 residues. V lost 5 bases to trimming and J lost 0 bases; unmatched junction nucleotides: 8. CDR3 in amino acids: CASREGTGESSYEQYF. CDR3 bases: TGTGCCAGCAGAGAGGGGACAGGGGAGAGCTCCTACGAGCAGTACTTC.

The chain carries TRBV19 and TRBJ2-7; D call uncertain. Per the germline V gene, CDR1 is LNHDA and CDR2 is SQIVND (reference sequence). Trimming removed 7 bases from V and 2 bases from J, with 15 bases in between. The CDR3 sequence is 14 residues long. CDR3 DNA: TGTGCCAGTAATGGTAACCGCGAACCCTACGAGCAGTACTTC. Amino acids: CASNGNREPYEQYF.

As for this clone: The same CDR3 arises from other DNA sequences in this sample as well. The J gene is TRBJ2-7, the V gene TRBV9, with 7 bases that match TRBD2. Germline values: CDR1 SGDLS, CDR2 YYNGEE. The trim removed 0 bases at V and 2 bases at J, leaving 2 bases unmatched. This CDR3 comprises 14 residues. The chain's CDR3 is CASSVGGGTYEQYF. CDR3 nucleotide sequence: TGTGCCAGCAGCGTAGGGGGGGGTACCTACGAGCAGTACTTC. The full variable domain, rest sourced from reference TRBV9 and TRBJ2-7, is DSGVTQTPKHLITATGQRVTLRCSPRSGDLSVYWYQQSLDQGLQFLIQYYNGEERAKGNILERFSAQQFPDLHSELNLSSLELGDSALYFCASSVGGGTYEQYFGPGTRLTVT.

The genes are TRBV18 and TRBJ1-1, with 8 bases matching TRBD1. V shed 6 bases, J shed 1 base, and the junction held 4 bases outside the gene matches. Germline CDR1 reads KGHSH; CDR2 reads LQKENI. CDR3 size: 14 residues. The CDR3 here is CASSPDRGNTEAFF. Written as DNA, the CDR3 is TGTGCCAGCTCGCCTGACAGGGGGAACACTGAAGCTTTCTTT.

V is TRBV6-1 and J is TRBJ1-4; 7 bases agree with TRBD1. Germline CDR1 is MNHNS and CDR2 is SASEGT. The CDR3 is 15 residues long. Trimming took 6 bases from V and 5 from J; bases not matched to a gene: 9. The CDR3 is CASSQTGRNNEKLFF. As DNA, the CDR3 is TGTGCCAGCAGCCAGACAGGGAGGAACAATGAAAAACTGTTTTTT.

The chain links TRBV5-6 to TRBJ2-7; no clear D. This CDR3 is 11 amino acids long. Trimming pared 3 bases from V and 3 bases from J, leaving 4 bases between. Germline V gives CDR1 SGHDT, CDR2 YYEEEE. In DNA, the CDR3 is TGTGCCAGCAGCTCAGTCTACGAGCAGTACTTC. Translation: CASSSVYEQYF.

This clone showed up just once. V and J are TRBV6-5 and TRBJ1-1; no definite D call. CDR1 and CDR2 (germline): MNHEY, SVGAGI. V was clipped by 0 bases and J by 1 base, with 9 bases between them. This CDR3 contains 15 residues. CDR3 protein: CASSYSQATNTEAFF. DNA for the CDR3: TGTGCCAGCAGTTACTCTCAGGCTACGAACACTGAAGCTTTCTTT.

The chain recombines TRBV18 with TRBJ2-1, with 7 positions matching TRBD1. The length of the CDR3 is 16 residues. Trimming removed 3 bases from V and 2 bases from J; junction bases left unmatched: 7. Germline CDR1 and CDR2: KGHSH and LQKENI. CDR3 bases: TGTGCCAGCTCACCGTCGGCAGGGGGAACCTACAATGAGCAGTTCTTC. Protein: CASSPSAGGTYNEQFF.

A few counts support this clone. The chain couples TRBV5-6 to TRBJ2-3; 11 nucleotides match TRBD2. V dropped 0 bases and J dropped 2; count of bases not matched to a gene: 5. CDR1 is SGHDT and CDR2 is YYEEEE in the germline V gene. This CDR3 comprises 17 residues. This chain's CDR3 is CASSLGVAGGNTDTQYF. CDR3 DNA: TGTGCCAGCAGCTTGGGGGTAGCGGGGGGGAACACAGATACGCAGTATTTT.

The chain recombines TRBV30 with TRBJ1-2; a weak D match, TRBD1 (6 bases). The CDR3 runs 15 residues. CDR1 and CDR2 (germline): GTSNPN, SVGIG (reference sequence). V lost 3 bases and J lost 3, with 17 bases in between. The CDR3 protein is CAWSPNGGGYYGYTF. CDR3 nucleotide sequence: TGTGCCTGGAGCCCTAATGGGGGGGGCTACTATGGCTACACCTTC.